This TCR beta chain stems from a study of monozygotic twins with inflammatory bowel disease. Broader study findings: Twins with IBD were found to have lower TCRbeta diversity (inverse Simpson) than healthy co-twins.

Germline V CDR1 and CDR2: SGDLS, YYNGEE. The CDR3 sequence is 13 residues long. Reanalyzing the 5' RACE reads, TCRdb keeps one entry per CDR3 protein, without DNA. Recorded for this sample: 150,000 to 200,000 distinct CDR3 sequences. As to this clonotype: What it binds is unknown.

The chain couples TRBV9 to TRBJ2-5; TCRdb designates TRBD2, a call that cannot be tested without DNA. Input material: blood. The source of this sequence is a human donor with ulcerative colitis or Crohn's disease, or a healthy co-twin of an affected twin (not recorded which). The CDR3 reads CASSLTSRETQYF.